One TCR beta chain is described in this entry. This sample stems from a study of identical twins. The CDR3 contains 15 residues. The V and J ends lost 0 bases and 4 bases respectively, with 10 bases between them. Per germline, CDR1 SGHTA and CDR2 FQGNSA. TCRdb used MiXCR to reprocess the 5' RACE reads, holding one entry per CDR3 protein. Of some 440,000 distinct CDR3 sequences in the sample, roughly a quarter were seen once. The same sample was also used in a study of T cells expressing NK-cell markers.

The sequence came from a woman aged 18-30 years in good health. Sequencing used CD4+ T cells sorted from blood. The chain links TRBV7-2 to TRBJ2-1; tentatively, D is TRBD1 (5 bases). In nucleotides, the CDR3 is TGTGCCAGCAGCTTAGCTCCGACAGTGTACAATGAGCAGTTCTTC. It yields the protein CASSLAPTVYNEQFF.